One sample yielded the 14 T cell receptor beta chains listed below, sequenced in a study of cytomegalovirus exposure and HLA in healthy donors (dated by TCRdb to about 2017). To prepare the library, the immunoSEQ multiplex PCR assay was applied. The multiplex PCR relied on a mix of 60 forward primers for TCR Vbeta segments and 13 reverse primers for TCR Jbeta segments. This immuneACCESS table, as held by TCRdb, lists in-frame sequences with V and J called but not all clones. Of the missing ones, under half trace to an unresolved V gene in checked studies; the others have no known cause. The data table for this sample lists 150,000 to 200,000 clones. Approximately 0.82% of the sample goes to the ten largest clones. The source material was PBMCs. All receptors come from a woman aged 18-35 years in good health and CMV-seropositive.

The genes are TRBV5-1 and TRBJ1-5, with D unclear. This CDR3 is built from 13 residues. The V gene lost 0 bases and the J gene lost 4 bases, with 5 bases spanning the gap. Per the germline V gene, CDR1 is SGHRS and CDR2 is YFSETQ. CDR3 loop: CASSLEENQPQHF. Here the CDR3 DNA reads TGCGCCAGCAGCTTGGAAGAGAATCAGCCCCAGCATTTT.

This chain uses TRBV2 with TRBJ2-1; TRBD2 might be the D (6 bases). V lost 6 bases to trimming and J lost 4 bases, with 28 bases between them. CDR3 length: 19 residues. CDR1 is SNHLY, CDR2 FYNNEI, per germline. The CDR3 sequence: CASSGVGGTGVFVYNEQFF. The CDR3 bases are TGTGCCAGCAGCGGGGTCGGCGGGACCGGTGTTTTCGTATACAATGAGCAGTTCTTC.

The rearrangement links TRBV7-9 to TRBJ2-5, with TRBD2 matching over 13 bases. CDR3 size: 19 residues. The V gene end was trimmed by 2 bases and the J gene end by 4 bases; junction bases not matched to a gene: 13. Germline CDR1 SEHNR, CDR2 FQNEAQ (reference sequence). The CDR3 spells CASSLPGGLAGNLRETQYF. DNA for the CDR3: TGTGCCAGCAGCTTACCAGGGGGACTAGCGGGGAACTTGAGAGAGACCCAGTACTTC.

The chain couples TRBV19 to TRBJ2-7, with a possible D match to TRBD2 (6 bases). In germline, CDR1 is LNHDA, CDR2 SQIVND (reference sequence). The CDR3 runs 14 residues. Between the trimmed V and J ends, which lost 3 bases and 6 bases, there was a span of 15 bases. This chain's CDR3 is CASSMSGVSFEQYF. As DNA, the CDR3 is TGTGCCAGTAGTATGTCGGGGGTTAGCTTCGAGCAGTACTTC.

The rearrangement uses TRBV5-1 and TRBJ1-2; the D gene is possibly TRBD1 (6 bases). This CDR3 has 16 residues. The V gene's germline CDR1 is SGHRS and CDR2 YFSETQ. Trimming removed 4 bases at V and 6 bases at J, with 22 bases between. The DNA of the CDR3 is TGCGCCAGCAGCGGTGGACCCGGGACATCAGGGGATGGCTACACCTTC. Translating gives CASSGGPGTSGDGYTF.

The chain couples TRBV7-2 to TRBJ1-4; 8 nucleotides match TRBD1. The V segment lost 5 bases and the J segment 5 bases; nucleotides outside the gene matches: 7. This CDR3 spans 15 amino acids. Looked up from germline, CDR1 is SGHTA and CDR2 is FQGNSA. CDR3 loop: CASSSRGQPNEKLFF. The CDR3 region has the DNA TGTGCCAGCAGCAGCAGGGGGCAACCGAATGAAAAACTGTTTTTT.

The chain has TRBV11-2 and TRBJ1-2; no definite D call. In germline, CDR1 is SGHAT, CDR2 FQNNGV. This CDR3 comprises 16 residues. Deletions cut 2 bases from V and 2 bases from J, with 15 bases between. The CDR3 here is CASSLYVEWRNYGYTF. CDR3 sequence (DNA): TGTGCCAGCAGCTTATATGTGGAGTGGAGGAACTATGGCTACACCTTC.

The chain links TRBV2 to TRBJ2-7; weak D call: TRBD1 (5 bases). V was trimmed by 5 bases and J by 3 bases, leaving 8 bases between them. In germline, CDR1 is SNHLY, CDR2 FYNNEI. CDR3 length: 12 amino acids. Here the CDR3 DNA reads TGTGCCAGCAGTACTGGACACTACGAGCAGTACTTC. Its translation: CASSTGHYEQYF.

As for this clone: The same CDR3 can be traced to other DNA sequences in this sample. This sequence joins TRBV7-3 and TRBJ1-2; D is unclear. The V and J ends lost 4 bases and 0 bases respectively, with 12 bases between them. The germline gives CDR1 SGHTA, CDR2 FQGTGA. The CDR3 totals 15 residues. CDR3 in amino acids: CASSSPLAANYGYTF. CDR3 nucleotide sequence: TGTGCCAGCAGCTCCCCGCTGGCAGCTAACTATGGCTACACCTTC. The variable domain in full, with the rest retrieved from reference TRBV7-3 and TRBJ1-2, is GAGVSQTPSNKVTEKGKYVELRCDPISGHTALYWYRQSLGQGPEFLIYFQGTGAADDSGLPNDRFFAVRPEGSVSTLKIQRTERGDSAVYLCASSSPLAANYGYTFGSGTRLTVV.

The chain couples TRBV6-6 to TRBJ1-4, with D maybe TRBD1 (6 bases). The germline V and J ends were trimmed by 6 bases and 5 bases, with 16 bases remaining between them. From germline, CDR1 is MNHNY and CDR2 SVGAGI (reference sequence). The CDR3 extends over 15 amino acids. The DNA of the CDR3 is TGTGCCAGCAGCCCCGTACAGGGAAAGAATGAAAAACTGTTTTTT. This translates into CASSPVQGKNEKLFF.

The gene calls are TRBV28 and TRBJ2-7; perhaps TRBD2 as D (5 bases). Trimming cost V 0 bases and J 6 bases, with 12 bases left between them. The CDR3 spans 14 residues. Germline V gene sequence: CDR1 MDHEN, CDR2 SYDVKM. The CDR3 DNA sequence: TGTGCCAGCAGTTTATGGGGGAGTCCTCGCGAGCAGTACTTC. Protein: CASSLWGSPREQYF.

The DNA for the CDR3 is TGTGCCAGCATATTTACGGGGCAGGGGGCGGGTGAGCAGTTCTTC. This codes for CASIFTGQGAGEQFF. The gene calls are TRBV6-1 and TRBJ2-1, with 8 bases lining up with TRBD1. This CDR3 is 15 amino acids long. In germline, CDR1 is MNHNS, CDR2 SASEGT. Trimming at V came to 7 bases and at J to 9 bases, leaving 14 bases not matched to a gene.

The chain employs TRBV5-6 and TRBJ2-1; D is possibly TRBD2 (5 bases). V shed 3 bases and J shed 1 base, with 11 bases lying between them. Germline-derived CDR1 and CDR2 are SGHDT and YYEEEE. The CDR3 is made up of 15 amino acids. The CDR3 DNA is TGTGCCAGCAGCTCACTAGGAGGATCCTACAATGAGCAGTTCTTC. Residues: CASSSLGGSYNEQFF.

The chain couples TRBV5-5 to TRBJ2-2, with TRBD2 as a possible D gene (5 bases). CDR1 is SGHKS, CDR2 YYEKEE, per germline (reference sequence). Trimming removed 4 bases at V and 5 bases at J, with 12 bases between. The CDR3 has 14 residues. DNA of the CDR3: TGTGCCAGCAGCACTAGGGCCGTTACCGGGGAGCTGTTTTTT. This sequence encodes CASSTRAVTGELFF.